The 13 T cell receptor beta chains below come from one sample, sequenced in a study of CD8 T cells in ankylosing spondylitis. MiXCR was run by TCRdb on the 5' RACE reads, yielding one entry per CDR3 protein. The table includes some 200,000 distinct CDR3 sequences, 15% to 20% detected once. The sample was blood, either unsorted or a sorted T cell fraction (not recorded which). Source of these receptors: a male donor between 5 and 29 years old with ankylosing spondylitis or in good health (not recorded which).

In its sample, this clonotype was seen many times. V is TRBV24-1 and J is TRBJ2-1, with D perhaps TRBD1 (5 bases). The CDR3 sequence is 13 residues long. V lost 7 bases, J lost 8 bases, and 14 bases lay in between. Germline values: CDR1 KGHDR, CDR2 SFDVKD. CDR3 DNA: TGTGCCACCAGAAGCCCAGGGAACGATGAGCAGTTCTTC. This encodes CATRSPGNDEQFF.

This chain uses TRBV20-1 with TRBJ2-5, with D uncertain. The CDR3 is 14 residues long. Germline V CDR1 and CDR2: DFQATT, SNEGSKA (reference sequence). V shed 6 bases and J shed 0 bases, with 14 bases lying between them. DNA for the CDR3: TGCAGTGCCCATCCCACAGAACACCAAGAGACCCAGTACTTC. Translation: CSAHPTEHQETQYF.

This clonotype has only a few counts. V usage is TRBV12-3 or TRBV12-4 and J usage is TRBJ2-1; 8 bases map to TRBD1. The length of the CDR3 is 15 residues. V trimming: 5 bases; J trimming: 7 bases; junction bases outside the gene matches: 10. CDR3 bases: TGTGCCAGCAGTCCAGGACAGGGACAACCTAATGAGCAGTTCTTC. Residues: CASSPGQGQPNEQFF.

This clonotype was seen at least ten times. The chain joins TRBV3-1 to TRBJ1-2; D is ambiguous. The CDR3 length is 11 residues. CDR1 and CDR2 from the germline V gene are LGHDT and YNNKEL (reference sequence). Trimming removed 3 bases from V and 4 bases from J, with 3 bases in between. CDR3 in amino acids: CASSHSYGYTF. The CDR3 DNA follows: TGTGCCAGCAGCCATTCCTATGGCTACACCTTC.

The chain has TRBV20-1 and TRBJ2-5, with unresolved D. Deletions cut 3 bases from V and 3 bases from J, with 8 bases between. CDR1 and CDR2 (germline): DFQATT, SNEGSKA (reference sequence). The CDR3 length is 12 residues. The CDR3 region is CSASWQEETQYF. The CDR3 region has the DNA TGCAGTGCTAGTTGGCAGGAAGAGACCCAGTACTTC.

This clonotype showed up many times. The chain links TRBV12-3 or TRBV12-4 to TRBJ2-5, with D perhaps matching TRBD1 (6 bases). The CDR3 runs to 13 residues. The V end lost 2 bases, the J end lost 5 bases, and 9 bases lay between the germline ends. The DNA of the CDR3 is TGTGCCAGCAGTTTAACAGGGCGGGAGACCCAGTACTTC. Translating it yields CASSLTGRETQYF.

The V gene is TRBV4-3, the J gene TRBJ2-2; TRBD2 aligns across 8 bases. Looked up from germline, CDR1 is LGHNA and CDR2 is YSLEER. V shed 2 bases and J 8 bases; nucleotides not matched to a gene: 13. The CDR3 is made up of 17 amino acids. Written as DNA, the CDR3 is TGCGCCAGCAGCCAAAGGGTCGGGAGGGCCGTGTCTGGGGAGCTGTTTTTT. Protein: CASSQRVGRAVSGELFF.

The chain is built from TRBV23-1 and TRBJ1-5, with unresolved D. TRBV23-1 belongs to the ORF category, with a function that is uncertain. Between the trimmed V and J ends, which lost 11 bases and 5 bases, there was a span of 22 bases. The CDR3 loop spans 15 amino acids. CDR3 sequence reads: CAPNPHPTDHQPQHF. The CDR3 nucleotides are TGCGCCCCTAACCCACATCCCACAGACCATCAGCCCCAGCATTTT.

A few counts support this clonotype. CDR3 sequence reads: CASSLSPVVGQNSPLHF. CDR3 DNA sequence: TGTGCCAGCAGTCTCTCCCCGGTCGTTGGACAGAATTCACCCCTCCACTTT. The chain uses TRBV12-3 or TRBV12-4 and TRBJ1-6, with a weak D call TRBD1 (6 bases). The ends were cut back, 5 bases at V and 7 bases at J, with 21 bases in the middle. This CDR3 contains 17 residues.

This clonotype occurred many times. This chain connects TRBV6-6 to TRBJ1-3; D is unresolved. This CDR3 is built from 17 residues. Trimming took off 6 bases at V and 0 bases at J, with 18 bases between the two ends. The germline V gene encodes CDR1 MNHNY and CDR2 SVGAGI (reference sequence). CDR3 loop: CASRSPQTPFSGNTIYF. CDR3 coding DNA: TGTGCCAGCAGGAGTCCCCAAACTCCCTTCTCTGGAAACACCATATATTTT.

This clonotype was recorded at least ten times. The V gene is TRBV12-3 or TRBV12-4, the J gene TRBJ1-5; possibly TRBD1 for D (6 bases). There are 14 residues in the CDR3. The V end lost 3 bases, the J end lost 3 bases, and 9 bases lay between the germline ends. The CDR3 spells CASSFGGHNQPQHF. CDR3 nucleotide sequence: TGTGCCAGCAGTTTCGGGGGGCACAATCAGCCCCAGCATTTT.

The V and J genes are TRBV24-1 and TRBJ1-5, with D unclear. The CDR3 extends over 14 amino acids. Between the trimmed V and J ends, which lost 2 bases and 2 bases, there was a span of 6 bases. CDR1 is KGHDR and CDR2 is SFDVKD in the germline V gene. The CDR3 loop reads CATSDSSRNQPQHF. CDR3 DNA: TGTGCCACCAGTGATTCATCACGCAATCAGCCCCAGCATTTT.

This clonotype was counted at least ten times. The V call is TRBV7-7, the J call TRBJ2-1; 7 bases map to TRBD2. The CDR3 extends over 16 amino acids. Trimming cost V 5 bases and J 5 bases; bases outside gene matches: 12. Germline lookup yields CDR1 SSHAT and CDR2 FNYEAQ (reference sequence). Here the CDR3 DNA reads TGTGCCAGCAGCACTAGCCGAGGGGAGGGTAACAATGAGCAGTTCTTC. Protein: CASSTSRGEGNNEQFF.